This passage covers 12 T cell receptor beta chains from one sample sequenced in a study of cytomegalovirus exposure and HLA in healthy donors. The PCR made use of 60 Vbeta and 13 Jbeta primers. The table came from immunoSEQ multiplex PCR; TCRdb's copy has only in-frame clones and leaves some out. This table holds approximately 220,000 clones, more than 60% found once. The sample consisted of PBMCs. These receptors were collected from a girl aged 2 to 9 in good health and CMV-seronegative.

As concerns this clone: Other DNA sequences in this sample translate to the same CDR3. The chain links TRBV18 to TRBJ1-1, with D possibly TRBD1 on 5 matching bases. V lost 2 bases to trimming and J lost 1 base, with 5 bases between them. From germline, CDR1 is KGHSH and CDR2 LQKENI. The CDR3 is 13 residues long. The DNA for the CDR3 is TGTGCCAGCTCACCAAGGGGGAACACTGAAGCTTTCTTT. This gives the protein CASSPRGNTEAFF.

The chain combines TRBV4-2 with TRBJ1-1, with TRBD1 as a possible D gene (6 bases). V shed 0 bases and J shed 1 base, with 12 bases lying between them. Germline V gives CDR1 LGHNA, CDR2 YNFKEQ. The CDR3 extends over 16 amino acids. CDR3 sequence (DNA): TGTGCCAGCAGCCAAGATCGGGCAGGGGAGAACACTGAAGCTTTCTTT. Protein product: CASSQDRAGENTEAFF.

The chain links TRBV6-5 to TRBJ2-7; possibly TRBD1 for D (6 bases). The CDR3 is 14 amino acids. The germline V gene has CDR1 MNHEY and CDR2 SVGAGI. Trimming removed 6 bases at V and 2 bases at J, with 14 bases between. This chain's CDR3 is CASSPSGVAYEQYF. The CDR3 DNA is TGTGCCAGCAGCCCCTCAGGGGTTGCCTACGAGCAGTACTTC.

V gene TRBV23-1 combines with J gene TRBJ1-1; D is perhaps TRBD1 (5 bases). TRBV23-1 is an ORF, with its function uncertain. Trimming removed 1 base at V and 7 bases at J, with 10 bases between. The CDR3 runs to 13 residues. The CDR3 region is CASSQFQGFEAFF. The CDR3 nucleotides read TGCGCCAGCAGTCAATTCCAGGGTTTTGAAGCTTTCTTT.

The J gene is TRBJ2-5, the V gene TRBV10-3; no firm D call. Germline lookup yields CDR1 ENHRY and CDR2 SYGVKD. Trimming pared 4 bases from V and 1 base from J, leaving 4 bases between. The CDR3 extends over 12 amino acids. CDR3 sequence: CAISARQETQYF. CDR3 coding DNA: TGTGCCATCAGTGCGCGCCAAGAGACCCAGTACTTC.

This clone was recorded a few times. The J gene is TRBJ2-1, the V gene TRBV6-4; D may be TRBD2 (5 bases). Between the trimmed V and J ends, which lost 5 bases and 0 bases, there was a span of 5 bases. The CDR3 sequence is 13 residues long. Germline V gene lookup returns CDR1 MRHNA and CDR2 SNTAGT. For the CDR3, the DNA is TGTGCCAGCAGTAGCGGCTCCTACAATGAGCAGTTCTTC. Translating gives CASSSGSYNEQFF.

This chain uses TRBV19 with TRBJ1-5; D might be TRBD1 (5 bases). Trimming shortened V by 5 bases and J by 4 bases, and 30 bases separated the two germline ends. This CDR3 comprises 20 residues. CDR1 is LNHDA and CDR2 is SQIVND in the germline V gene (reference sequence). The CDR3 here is CASSPPPVGRRRDRNQPQHF. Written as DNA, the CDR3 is TGTGCCAGTAGTCCCCCACCGGTCGGTAGGCGGCGGGACCGGAATCAGCCCCAGCATTTT.

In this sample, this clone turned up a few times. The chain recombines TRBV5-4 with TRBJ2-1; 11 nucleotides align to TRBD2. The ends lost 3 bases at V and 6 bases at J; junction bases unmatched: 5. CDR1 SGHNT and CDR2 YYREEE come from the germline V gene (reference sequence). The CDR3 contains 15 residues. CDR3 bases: TGTGCCAGCAGCTCGACTAGCGGGGCCCGCAATGAGCAGTTCTTC. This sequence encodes CASSSTSGARNEQFF.

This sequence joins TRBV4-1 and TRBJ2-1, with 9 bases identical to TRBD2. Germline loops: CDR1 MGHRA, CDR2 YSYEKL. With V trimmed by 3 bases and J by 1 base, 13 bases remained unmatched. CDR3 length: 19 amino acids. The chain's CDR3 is CASSQGGGSGSRSYNEQFF. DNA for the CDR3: TGCGCCAGCAGCCAGGGCGGTGGTAGCGGGAGTCGATCCTACAATGAGCAGTTCTTC.

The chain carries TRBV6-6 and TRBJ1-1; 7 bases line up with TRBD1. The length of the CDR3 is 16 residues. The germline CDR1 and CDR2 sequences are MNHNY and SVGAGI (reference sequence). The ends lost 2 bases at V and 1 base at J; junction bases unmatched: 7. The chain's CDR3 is CASSYGTGVSNTEAFF. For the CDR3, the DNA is TGTGCCAGCAGTTACGGAACAGGGGTATCGAACACTGAAGCTTTCTTT.

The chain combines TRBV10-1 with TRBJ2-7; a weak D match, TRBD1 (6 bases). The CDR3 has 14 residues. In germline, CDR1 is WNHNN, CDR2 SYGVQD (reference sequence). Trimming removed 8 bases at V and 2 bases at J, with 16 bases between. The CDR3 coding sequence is TGCGCCAGCGGGGGCAGATCCGGGCCCTACGAGCAGTACTTC. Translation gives CASGGRSGPYEQYF.

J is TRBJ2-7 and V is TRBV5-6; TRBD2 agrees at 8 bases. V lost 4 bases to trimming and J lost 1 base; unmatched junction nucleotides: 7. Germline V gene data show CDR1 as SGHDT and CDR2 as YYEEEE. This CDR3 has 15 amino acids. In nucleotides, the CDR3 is TGTGCCAGCAGCCCAGCGGGGGCACGTTCCTACGAGCAGTACTTC. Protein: CASSPAGARSYEQYF.